Listed below are T cell receptor beta chains from one sample, sequenced in a study of blood T cell repertoires in COVID-19. Only in-frame clones appear in the TCRdb table, and some are missing; sequencing was by immunoSEQ multiplex PCR. The sample lists roughly 250,000 clones, roughly 87% occurring once. Sequenced sample: peripheral blood. Receptors were obtained from a woman in her 30s with acute or convalescent COVID-19. Each CDR3 is given with its conserved first and last residue. Each record gives: D gene, clone size, J gene, V gene, CDR3 protein, CDR3 DNA. D genes are given only for firm matches. Not every row has a clone size; where given, it reads once, few, many or a size class.

- | - | TRBJ1-5 | TRBV6-5 | CASRRFVGQPQHF | TGTGCCAGCAGGAGGTTCGTCGGACAGCCCCAGCATTTT
- | few | TRBJ1-4 | TRBV5-1 | CASSPGNNEKLFF | TGCGCCAGCAGCCCTGGCAATAATGAAAAACTGTTTTTT
TRBD2 | once | TRBJ2-1 | TRBV24-1 | CATSDSRGLAGYIVSYNEQFF | TGTGCCACCAGTGATAGCAGGGGACTAGCGGGATACATAGTCTCCTACAATGAGCAGTTCTTC
TRBD1 | - | TRBJ1-3 | TRBV6-6 | CASSATGGEGGNTIYF | TGTGCCAGCAGTGCGACAGGGGGTGAGGGGGGAAACACCATATATTTT
TRBD2 | - | TRBJ2-1 | TRBV3-1/TRBV3-2 | CASSPAWGGLNEQFF | TGTGCCAGCAGCCCAGCGTGGGGGGGTCTCAATGAGCAGTTCTTC
TRBD2 | - | TRBJ2-3 | TRBV6-2/TRBV6-3 | CASSYRAGDRTDTQYF | TGTGCCAGCAGTTACCGAGCGGGAGACCGCACAGATACGCAGTATTTT
TRBD1 | - | TRBJ2-7 | TRBV30 | CAWSAGTGGSEQYF | TGTGCCTGGAGTGCCGGGACAGGGGGGTCTGAGCAGTACTTC
TRBD1 | - | TRBJ1-1 | TRBV6-5 | CASSLEGAGTEAFF | TGTGCCAGCAGTTTAGAGGGGGCGGGCACTGAAGCTTTCTTT
- | - | TRBJ2-3 | TRBV7-2 | CASRRTGTDTQYF | TGTGCCAGCAGACGGACAGGCACAGATACGCAGTATTTT
- | - | TRBJ1-1 | TRBV12-5 | CASGPWGGNTEAFF | TGTGCTAGTGGTCCCTGGGGGGGTAACACTGAAGCTTTCTTT